The next 18 T cell receptor beta chains were all read from a single sample in a study of cytomegalovirus exposure and HLA in healthy donors. PCR amplification relied on 60 Vbeta primers (plus 13 Jbeta primers). Sequencing was performed with immunoSEQ multiplex PCR; in TCRdb, only in-frame clones are kept and a portion is missing. The record lists 70,000 to 75,000 clones, of which the ten most abundant hold roughly 3.8%. Input material: PBMCs. Every receptor here comes from a female donor in good health and CMV-seropositive.

This chain connects TRBV7-9 to TRBJ1-5; 7 nucleotides match TRBD1. The length of the CDR3 is 17 residues. V gave up 3 bases and J gave up 3 bases; unmatched junction bases: 11. CDR1 and CDR2 (germline): SEHNR, FQNEAQ (reference sequence). DNA of the CDR3: TGTGCCAGCAGCTTGGAGGGGACCAGGGGGGTCAATCAGCCCCAGCATTTT. Its translation: CASSLEGTRGVNQPQHF.

This sequence joins TRBV5-6 and TRBJ2-3, with D unresolved. This CDR3 spans 12 amino acids. Germline-derived CDR1 and CDR2 are SGHDT and YYEEEE. Deletions cut 3 bases from V and 2 bases from J, with 4 bases between. Here the CDR3 reads CASSWLTDTQYF. CDR3 bases: TGTGCCAGCAGCTGGCTCACAGATACGCAGTATTTT. The whole variable domain, remainder taken from reference TRBV5-6 and TRBJ2-3, is DAGVTQSPTHLIKTRGQQVTLRCSPKSGHDTVSWYQQALGQGPQFIFQYYEEEERQRGNFPDRFSGHQFPNYSSELNVNALLLGDSALYLCASSWLTDTQYFGPGTRLTVL.

The genes are TRBV18 and TRBJ1-6; D is ambiguous. The CDR3 covers 15 residues. V lost 6 bases and J lost 5, with 14 bases in between. The germline V gene encodes CDR1 KGHSH and CDR2 LQKENI. The CDR3 coding sequence is TGTGCCAGCTCGCGGGGAGCGGGAAATAATTCACCCCTCCACTTT. Translated: CASSRGAGNNSPLHF. Combining the CDR3 with reference TRBV18 and TRBJ1-6 gives the whole variable domain NAGVMQNPRHLVRRRGQEARLRCSPMKGHSHVYWYRQLPEEGLKFMVYLQKENIIDESGMPKERFSAEFPKEGPSILRIQQVVRGDSAAYFCASSRGAGNNSPLHFGNGTRLTVT.

This chain uses TRBV6-1 with TRBJ2-5, with D possibly being TRBD1 (6 bases). The V gene lost 6 bases and the J gene lost 1 base, with 15 bases spanning the gap. CDR1 is MNHNS, CDR2 SASEGT, per germline. The CDR3 length is 15 residues. Written as DNA, the CDR3 is TGTGCCAGCAGACCTAGTTTGGGGGCCCAAGAGACCCAGTACTTC. As protein: CASRPSLGAQETQYF.

The chain has TRBV4-1 and TRBJ2-7; D gene ambiguous. CDR3 length: 15 amino acids. Trimming cost V 1 base and J 3 bases, with 13 bases left between them. CDR1 is MGHRA and CDR2 is YSYEKL in the germline V gene. The CDR3 here is CASSQVGSSNYEQYF. The CDR3 DNA reads TGCGCCAGCAGCCAAGTCGGTTCTAGTAACTACGAGCAGTACTTC.

The CDR3 nucleotides are TGCGCCAGCAGCTTGGGGAGCGGGGGTAGTGAGACCCAGTACTTC. Amino acid sequence: CASSLGSGGSETQYF. This chain uses TRBV5-1 with TRBJ2-5, with 8 bases matching TRBD2. This CDR3 contains 15 residues. The ends lost 0 bases at V and 5 bases at J; junction bases unmatched: 6. Germline V CDR1 and CDR2: SGHRS, YFSETQ.

V and J are TRBV2 and TRBJ2-2; D perhaps matches TRBD2 (5 bases). V was trimmed by 6 bases and J by 0 bases, leaving 11 bases between them. The CDR3 sequence is 15 residues long. The germline gives CDR1 SNHLY, CDR2 FYNNEI. CDR3 nucleotides: TGTGCCAGCAGGCGTAGCGAGTCGAACACCGGGGAGCTGTTTTTT. Translation: CASRRSESNTGELFF.

The chain couples TRBV5-1 to TRBJ1-5; D is ambiguous. Trimming stripped 0 bases from V and 11 bases from J, with 15 bases between. The germline V gene has CDR1 SGHRS and CDR2 YFSETQ. The CDR3 is 14 amino acids. The CDR3 DNA reads TGCGCCAGCAGCTTGGATGGCAGACTCTCGGCCCAGCATTTT. This gives the protein CASSLDGRLSAQHF. Combining the CDR3 with reference TRBV5-1 and TRBJ1-5 gives the whole variable domain KAGVTQTPRYLIKTRGQQVTLSCSPISGHRSVSWYQQTPGQGLQFLFEYFSETQRNKGNFPGRFSGRQFSNSRSEMNVSTLELGDSALYLCASSLDGRLSAQHFGDGTRLSIL.

This sequence joins TRBV6-5 and TRBJ2-2; 8 bases are a match to TRBD2. Germline V CDR1 and CDR2: MNHEY, SVGAGI. V shed 6 bases and J 3 bases; nucleotides not matched to a gene: 6. The CDR3 loop spans 15 amino acids. CDR3 DNA sequence: TGTGCCAGCAGAGCACTAGCGGACTACACCGGGGAGCTGTTTTTT. Translating gives CASRALADYTGELFF.

CDR3 DNA sequence: TGTGCCAGCAGTTTGAGGGACAGAACCTCCTACGAGCAGTACTTC. Translation gives CASSLRDRTSYEQYF. The chain has TRBV28 and TRBJ2-7; 7 bases match TRBD1. Germline V gene data show CDR1 as MDHEN and CDR2 as SYDVKM. V shed 3 bases, J shed 0 bases, and the junction held 5 bases outside the gene matches. The CDR3 covers 15 residues.

The chain employs TRBV4-1 and TRBJ1-2; unclear D gene. Germline values: CDR1 MGHRA, CDR2 YSYEKL. Trimming stripped 4 bases from V and 0 bases from J, with 15 bases between. The CDR3 loop spans 16 amino acids. CDR3 sequence reads: CASSPEGALANYGYTF. The CDR3 region has the DNA TGCGCCAGCAGCCCTGAAGGTGCCCTAGCTAACTATGGCTACACCTTC.

V gene TRBV19 combines with J gene TRBJ1-5; D perhaps matches TRBD1 (6 bases). Germline lookup yields CDR1 LNHDA and CDR2 SQIVND (reference sequence). The CDR3 is 14 residues long. Deletions cut 2 bases from V and 9 bases from J, with 14 bases between. This CDR3 reads CASSIKGDVPPQHF. The CDR3 DNA reads as TGTGCCAGTAGTATAAAGGGGGACGTACCGCCCCAGCATTTT.

The V call is TRBV29-1, the J call TRBJ2-3; 7 bases match TRBD1. J lost 7 bases, V lost 6 bases, and 7 bases had no gene match. This CDR3 spans 12 amino acids. Germline-derived CDR1 and CDR2 are SQVTM and ANQGSEA. CDR3 coding DNA: TGCAGCGTCACAGGGGAAGGGAATACGCAGTATTTT. Its protein is CSVTGEGNTQYF.

The chain links TRBV2 to TRBJ1-2, with D possibly being TRBD1 (5 bases). The CDR3 contains 13 residues. Germline lookup yields CDR1 SNHLY and CDR2 FYNNEI. Trimming took off 7 bases at V and 3 bases at J, with 12 bases between the two ends. CDR3 sequence: CASMEGRDYGYTF. Written as DNA, the CDR3 is TGTGCCAGCATGGAGGGGCGAGACTATGGCTACACCTTC.

V usage is TRBV28 and J usage is TRBJ1-2; 9 nucleotides agree with TRBD1. V dropped 6 bases and J dropped 14; count of bases not matched to a gene: 13. Per germline, CDR1 MDHEN and CDR2 SYDVKM. The CDR3 totals 13 residues. CDR3: CASSLFTGGEKTF. The CDR3 coding sequence is TGTGCCAGCAGCCTATTCACAGGGGGCGAGAAAACCTTC.

A remark on this clone: Other DNA variants within this sample encode the same CDR3. The V call is TRBV19, the J call TRBJ1-5; no definite D call. This CDR3 has 13 residues. In germline, CDR1 is LNHDA, CDR2 SQIVND (reference sequence). The V end lost 5 bases, the J end lost 1 base, and 6 bases lay between the germline ends. As DNA, the CDR3 is TGTGCCAGTAGTTCCCGGAGCAATCAGCCCCAGCATTTT. Amino acid sequence: CASSSRSNQPQHF.

The J gene is TRBJ2-3, the V gene TRBV7-3; 7 bases are a match to TRBD2. V trimming: 2 bases; J trimming: 4 bases; junction bases outside the gene matches: 6. Per the germline V gene, CDR1 is SGHTA and CDR2 is FQGTGA. This CDR3 is built from 15 residues. The chain's CDR3 is CASSLRGGDADTQYF. DNA of the CDR3: TGTGCCAGCAGCTTACGGGGAGGGGACGCAGATACGCAGTATTTT.

This sequence joins TRBV21-1 and TRBJ2-3; the table gives TRBD2 as D, unverified against the DNA. TRBV21-1 is a known pseudogene. The CDR3 loop spans 15 amino acids. CDR3 sequence reads: CASSRTSGGADTQYF. CDR3 coding DNA: TGTGCCAGCAGCAGGACTAGCGGGGGGGCAGATACGCAGTATTTT.